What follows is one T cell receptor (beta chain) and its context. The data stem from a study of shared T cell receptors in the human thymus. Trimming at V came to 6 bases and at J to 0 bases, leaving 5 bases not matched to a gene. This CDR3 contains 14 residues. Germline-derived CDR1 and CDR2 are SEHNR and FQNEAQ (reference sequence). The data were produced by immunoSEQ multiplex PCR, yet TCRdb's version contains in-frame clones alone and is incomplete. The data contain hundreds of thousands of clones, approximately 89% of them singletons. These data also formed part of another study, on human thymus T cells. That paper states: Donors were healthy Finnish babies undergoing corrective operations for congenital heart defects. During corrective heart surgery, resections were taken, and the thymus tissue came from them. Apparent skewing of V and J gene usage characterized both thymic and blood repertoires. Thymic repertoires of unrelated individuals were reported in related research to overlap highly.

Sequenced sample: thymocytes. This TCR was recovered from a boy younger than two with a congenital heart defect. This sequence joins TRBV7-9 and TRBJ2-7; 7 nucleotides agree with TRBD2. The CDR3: CASSRLATSYEQYF. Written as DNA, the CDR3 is TGTGCCAGCAGTCGACTAGCAACCTCCTACGAGCAGTACTTC.